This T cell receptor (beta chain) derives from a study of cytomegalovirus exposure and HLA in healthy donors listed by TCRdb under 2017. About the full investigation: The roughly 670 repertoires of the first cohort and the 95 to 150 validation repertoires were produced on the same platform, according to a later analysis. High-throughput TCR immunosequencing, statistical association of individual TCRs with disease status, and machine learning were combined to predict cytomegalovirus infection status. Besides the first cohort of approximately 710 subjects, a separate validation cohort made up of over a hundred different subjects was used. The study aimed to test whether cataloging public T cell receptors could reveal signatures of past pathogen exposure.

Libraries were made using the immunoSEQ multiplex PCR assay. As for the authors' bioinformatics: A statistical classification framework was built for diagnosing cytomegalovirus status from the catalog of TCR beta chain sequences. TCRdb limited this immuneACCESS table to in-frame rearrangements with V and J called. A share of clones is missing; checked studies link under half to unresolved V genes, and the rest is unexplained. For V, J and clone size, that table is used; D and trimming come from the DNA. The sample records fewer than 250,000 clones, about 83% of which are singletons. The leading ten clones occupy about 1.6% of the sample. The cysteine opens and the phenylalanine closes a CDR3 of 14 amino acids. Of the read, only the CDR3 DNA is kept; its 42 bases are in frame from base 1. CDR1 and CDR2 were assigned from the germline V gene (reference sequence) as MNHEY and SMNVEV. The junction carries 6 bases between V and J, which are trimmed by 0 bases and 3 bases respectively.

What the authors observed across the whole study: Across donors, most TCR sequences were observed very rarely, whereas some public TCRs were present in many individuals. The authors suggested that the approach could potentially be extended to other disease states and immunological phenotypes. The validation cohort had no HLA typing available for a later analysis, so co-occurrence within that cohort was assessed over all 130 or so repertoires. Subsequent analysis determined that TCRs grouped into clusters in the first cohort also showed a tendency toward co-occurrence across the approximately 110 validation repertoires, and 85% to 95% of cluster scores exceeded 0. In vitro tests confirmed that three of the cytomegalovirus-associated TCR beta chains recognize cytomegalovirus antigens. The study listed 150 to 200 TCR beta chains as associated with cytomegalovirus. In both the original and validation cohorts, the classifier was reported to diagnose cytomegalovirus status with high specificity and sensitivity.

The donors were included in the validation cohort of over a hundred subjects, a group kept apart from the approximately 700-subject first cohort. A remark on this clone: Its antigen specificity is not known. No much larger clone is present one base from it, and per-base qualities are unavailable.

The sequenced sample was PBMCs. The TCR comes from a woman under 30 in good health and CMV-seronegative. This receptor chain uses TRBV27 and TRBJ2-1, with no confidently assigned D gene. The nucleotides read TGTGCCAGCAGTTTATCTCTTTTCTACAATGAGCAGTTCTTC. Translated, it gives CASSLSLFYNEQFF.